The source of this T cell receptor beta chain is a study of CD8 T cells in ankylosing spondylitis. Study-level points and caveats: In ankylosing spondylitis patients, matched synovial fluid reportedly showed significant enrichment of disease-linked clones. Within ankylosing spondylitis blood, a TCR beta motif made up of several highly homologous variants appeared to be characteristic. Those disease-linked clones were CD8+; they were also relatively rare in peripheral blood. In the blood and synovial fluid of reactive arthritis, some motif variants had been previously reported.

V lost 3 bases to trimming and J lost 0 bases, with 12 bases between them. There are 17 residues in the CDR3. TCRdb independently ran MiXCR on the 5' RACE reads; one entry per CDR3 protein. This table holds roughly 160,000 distinct CDR3 sequences, approximately 9.9% found once. In its sample, this clonotype was seen a few times. The antigen remains unidentified. This TCR was sampled from a female donor with ankylosing spondylitis or in good health (not recorded which). The chain joins TRBV12-3 or TRBV12-4 to TRBJ2-6; perhaps TRBD1 as D (6 bases). Sequencing input: blood, either unsorted or a sorted T cell fraction (not recorded which). DNA for the CDR3: TGTGCCAGCAGTTTTTCCTCGGACAGCTCTGGGGCCAACGTCCTGACTTTC. It specifies CASSFSSDSSGANVLTF.